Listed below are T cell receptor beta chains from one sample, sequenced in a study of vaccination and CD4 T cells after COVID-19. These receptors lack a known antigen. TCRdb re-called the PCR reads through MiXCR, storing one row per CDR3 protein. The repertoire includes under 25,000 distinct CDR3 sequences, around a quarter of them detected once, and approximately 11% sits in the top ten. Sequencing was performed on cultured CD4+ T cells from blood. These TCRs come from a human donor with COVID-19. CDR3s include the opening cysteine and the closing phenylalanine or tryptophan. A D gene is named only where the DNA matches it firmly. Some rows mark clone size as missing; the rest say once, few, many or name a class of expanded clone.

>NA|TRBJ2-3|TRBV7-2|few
TGTGCCAGCAGCCCAGGGTGGGGAGCCCCTAGCACAGATACGCAGTATTTT
CASSPGWGAPSTDTQYF
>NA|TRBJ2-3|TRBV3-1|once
TGTGCCAGCAGCCTAAAGGCCCGAGGTACGCAGTATTTT
CASSLKARGTQYF
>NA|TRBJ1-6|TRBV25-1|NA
TGTGCCAGCAGTGAATATACGGTTCCTAATTCACCCCTCCACTTT
CASSEYTVPNSPLHF
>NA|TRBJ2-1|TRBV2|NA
TGTGCCAGTATCCTAGTCTCCTACAATGAGCAGTTCTTC
CASILVSYNEQFF
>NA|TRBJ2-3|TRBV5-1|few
TGCGCCAGCAGCTTAAGGGGTACTAGCACAGATACGCAGTATTTT
CASSLRGTSTDTQYF
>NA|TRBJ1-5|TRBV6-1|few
TGTGCCAGCAGTGAAGCTCCAATAAATGATCAGCCCCAGCATTTT
CASSEAPINDQPQHF
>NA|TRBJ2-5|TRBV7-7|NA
TGTGCTAGCAGCCCGGAACCGGGACCTACGGAGACCCAGTACTTC
CASSPEPGPTETQYF
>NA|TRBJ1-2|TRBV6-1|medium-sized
TGTGCCAGCAGACGCCCGGAACGGAACTATGGCTACACCTTC
CASRRPERNYGYTF
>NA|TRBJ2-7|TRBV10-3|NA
TGTGCCATCAGTGTCCATGACCGGAACTACGAGCAGTACTTC
CAISVHDRNYEQYF
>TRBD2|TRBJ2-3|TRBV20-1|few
TGCAGTGCCATCCACCTGACTAGCGGGGTGACAGATACGCAGTATTTT
CSAIHLTSGVTDTQYF
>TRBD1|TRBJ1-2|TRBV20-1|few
TGCAGTGCTAGAGGATCCGGGACAGGGGGCCACTATGGCTACACCTTC
CSARGSGTGGHYGYTF
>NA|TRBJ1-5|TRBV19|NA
TGTGCCAGTAGTATACCAGCCGGGTTTAGCAATCAGCCCCAGCATTTT
CASSIPAGFSNQPQHF
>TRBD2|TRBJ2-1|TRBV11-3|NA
TGTGCCAGCAGCCGCACGCAGGGGAGCGGGGGGTACAATGAGCAGTTCTTC
CASSRTQGSGGYNEQFF
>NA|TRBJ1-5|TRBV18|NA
TGTGCCAGCTCACCTCGCAGGGCAGATAGCAATCAGCCCCAGCATTTT
CASSPRRADSNQPQHF
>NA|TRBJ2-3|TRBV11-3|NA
TGTGCCAGCAGCGCCAAAGGGCAAAAACGGCGCACAGATACGCAGTATTTT
CASSAKGQKRRTDTQYF
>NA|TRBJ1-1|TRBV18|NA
TGTGCCAGCTCACCACGGGGACTGAACACTGAAGCTTTCTTT
CASSPRGLNTEAFF
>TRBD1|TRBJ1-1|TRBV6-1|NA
TGTGCCAGCGGGACAGGGGGCACTGAAGCTTTCTTT
CASGTGGTEAFF
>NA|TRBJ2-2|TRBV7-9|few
TGTGCCAGCGGATGGAACACCGGGGAGCTGTTTTTT
CASGWNTGELFF
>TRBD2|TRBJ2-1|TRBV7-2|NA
TGTGCCAGCAGCTTAAAAAGCGGGGGGGCCAATGAGCAGTTCTTC
CASSLKSGGANEQFF
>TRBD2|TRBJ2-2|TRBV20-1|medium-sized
TGCAGTGCTCGAAAGGGCGCGGGGGGGCCCGGTACCGGGGAGCTGTTTTTT
CSARKGAGGPGTGELFF
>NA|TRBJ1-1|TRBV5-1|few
TGCGCCAGCAGTAACACAGGGAGCACTGAAGCTTTCTTT
CASSNTGSTEAFF
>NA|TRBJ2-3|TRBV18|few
TGTGCCAGCTCACCACGAGAAGATACGCAGTATTTT
CASSPREDTQYF
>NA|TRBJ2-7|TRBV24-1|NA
TGTGCCACCAGCTCTCCCGGCGGGACGGGCGAGCAGTACTTC
CATSSPGGTGEQYF
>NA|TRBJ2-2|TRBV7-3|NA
TGTGCCAGCAGCTTAAAGCCGAACACCGGGGAGCTGTTTTTT
CASSLKPNTGELFF
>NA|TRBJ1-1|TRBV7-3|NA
TGTGCCAGCAGCCCAACGGGCGGGAACACTGAAGCTTTCTTT
CASSPTGGNTEAFF
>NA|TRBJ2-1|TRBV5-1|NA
TGCGCCAGCTCCCTGGGCGGGGTTTCCTACAATGAGCAGTTCTTC
CASSLGGVSYNEQFF
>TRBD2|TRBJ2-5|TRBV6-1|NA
TGTGCCAGCAGTCCGCTGGCGGGGGGTGAGACCCAGTACTTC
CASSPLAGGETQYF
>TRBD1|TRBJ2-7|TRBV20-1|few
TGCAGTGCTAGGTCGGACAGGGCAGCCTACGAGCAGTACTTC
CSARSDRAAYEQYF
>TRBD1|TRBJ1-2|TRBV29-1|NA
TGCAGCGTTGAAAGGGGACAGACCTATAGCTACACCTTC
CSVERGQTYSYTF
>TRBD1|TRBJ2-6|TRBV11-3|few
TGTGCCATCGGGACAGGAGCCTCTGGGGCCAACGTCCTGACTTTC
CAIGTGASGANVLTF
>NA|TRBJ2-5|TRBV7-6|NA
TGTGCCAGCAGCTTAGTGTCGTGGGAGACCCAGTACTTC
CASSLVSWETQYF
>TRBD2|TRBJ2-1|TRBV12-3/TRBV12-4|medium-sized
TGTGCCAGCAGTCAGCGGGGGAGCTCCTACAATGAGCAGTTCTTC
CASSQRGSSYNEQFF
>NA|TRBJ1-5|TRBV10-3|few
TGTGCCATCACACCAGGGGAGAATCAGCCCCAGCATTTT
CAITPGENQPQHF
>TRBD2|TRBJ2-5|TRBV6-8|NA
TGTGCCAGCAGTTTGACCGGGACTAGTGGATGCGAGTACTTC
CASSLTGTSGCEYF
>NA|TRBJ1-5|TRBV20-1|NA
TGCAGTGCCTCGGGGGGGGGAATGGGCAATCAGCCCCAGCATTTT
CSASGGGMGNQPQHF
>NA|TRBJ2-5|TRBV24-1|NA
TGTGCCGCCAGTGACCCCGGAGGTGGCGAGACCCAGTACTTC
CAASDPGGGETQYF
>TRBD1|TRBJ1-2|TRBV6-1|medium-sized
TGTGCCAGCAGTGGACAGGGAGAGGCTGGCTACACCTTC
CASSGQGEAGYTF
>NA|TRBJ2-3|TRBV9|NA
TGTGCCAGCAGCATTCGGGGCGGCACAGATACGCAGTATTTT
CASSIRGGTDTQYF
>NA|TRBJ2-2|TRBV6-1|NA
TGTGCCAGCAGTGAACCCGGGGAGCTGTTTTTT
CASSEPGELFF
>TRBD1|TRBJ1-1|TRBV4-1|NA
TGCGCCAGCAGCCAAGATTTCCAGGGGGCAGTCATGAACACTGAAGCTTTCTTT
CASSQDFQGAVMNTEAFF
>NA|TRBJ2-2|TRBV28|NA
TGTGCCAGCAGTTTATCCCGGCGCGGGGAGCTGTTTTTT
CASSLSRRGELFF
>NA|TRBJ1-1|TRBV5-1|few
TGCGCCAGCAGCTTGGATAGCCAGGGTGTAACTGAAGCTTTCTTT
CASSLDSQGVTEAFF
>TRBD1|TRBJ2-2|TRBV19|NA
TGTGCCAGTAGTATAAGGACAGGAAACACCGGGGAGCTGTTTTTT
CASSIRTGNTGELFF
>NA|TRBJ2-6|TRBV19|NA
TGTGCCAGTATCCGAGACAGCTCTGGGGCCAACGTCCTGACTTTC
CASIRDSSGANVLTF
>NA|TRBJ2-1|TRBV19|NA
TGTGCCAGTAGTACAGGGGAAACTTACAATGAGCAGTTCTTC
CASSTGETYNEQFF
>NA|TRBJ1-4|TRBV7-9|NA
TGTGCCAGCAGCAAACGGGGATTCGTTAATGAAAAACTGTTTTTT
CASSKRGFVNEKLFF
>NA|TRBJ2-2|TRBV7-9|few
TGTGCCAGCAGCTTAAACGTTCCCGTTTTTGGGACCGAGAACACCGGGGAGCTGTTTTTT
CASSLNVPVFGTENTGELFF
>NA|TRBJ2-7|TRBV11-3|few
TGTGCCAGCAGCTTAGCGGGGGGCCTCACCTACGAGCAGTACTTC
CASSLAGGLTYEQYF
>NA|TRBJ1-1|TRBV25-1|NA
TGTGCCAGCAGTGAGGGTTTTACTGAAGCTTTCTTT
CASSEGFTEAFF
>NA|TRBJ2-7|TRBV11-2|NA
TGTGCCAGCAGCTTAGAACCGGGGCCTTTCCCCTACGAGCAGTACTTC
CASSLEPGPFPYEQYF
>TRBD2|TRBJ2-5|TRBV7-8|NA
TGTGTCAGCAGCTTAGCATCCCGTATAGCGGGGGGGACAGAGACCCAGTACTTC
CVSSLASRIAGGTETQYF
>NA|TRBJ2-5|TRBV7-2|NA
TGTGCCAGCAGCCGAGGGTCCGGCCTTACCGAGACCCAGTACTTC
CASSRGSGLTETQYF
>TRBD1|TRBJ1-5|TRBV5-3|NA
TGTGCCAGCAGCTTTAAGCCGGGACAGGGCAATCAGCCCCAGCATTTT
CASSFKPGQGNQPQHF
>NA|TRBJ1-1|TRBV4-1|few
TGCGCCAGCAGCCAAGAAGGGACGTCGGTCAACACTGAAGCTTTCTTT
CASSQEGTSVNTEAFF
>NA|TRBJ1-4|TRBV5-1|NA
TGCGCCAGCAGGAGCGTCGTTAATGAAAAACTGTTTTTT
CASRSVVNEKLFF